This is a list of T cell receptor beta chains from one sample in a study of T cell responses to AZD1222 COVID-19 vaccine. Generated by immunoSEQ multiplex PCR, the TCRdb table keeps only in-frame clones and is missing some. The sample has approximately 180,000 clones, about 91% seen once. Sequenced here: peripheral blood, sampled on day 0 of AZD1222 vaccination. These TCRs come from an adult in good health. CDR3s include the opening cysteine and the closing phenylalanine or tryptophan. D genes are given only for firm matches. Rows may omit the clone size; those that give it use once, few, many or a size class.

v_call,clone_size,j_call,d_call,cdr3_nt,cdr3_aa
TRBV6-5,NA,TRBJ2-3,TRBD1,TGTGCCAGCAGGGGACAGGGCACAGATACGCAGTATTTT,CASRGQGTDTQYF
TRBV10-3,few,TRBJ1-2,TRBD1,TGTGCCATCAGTGAGTCGGCAGGGGGCTTCGATGGCTACACCTTC,CAISESAGGFDGYTF
TRBV4-1,NA,TRBJ2-1,TRBD2,TGCGCCAGCAGCCAACAGCGGGGAGGGTCCTACAATGAGCAGTTCTTC,CASSQQRGGSYNEQFF
TRBV19,NA,TRBJ1-5,NA,TGTGCCAGTAGTATCATAGCCAGGGAAGTCCAGCCCCAGCATTTT,CASSIIAREVQPQHF
TRBV28,NA,TRBJ2-2,NA,TGTGCCAGCTCCCGGGGCACCGGGGAGCTGTTTTTT,CASSRGTGELFF
TRBV11-2,NA,TRBJ1-2,NA,TGTGCCAGCAGCTTAGATCCCGGGGCTAACTATGGCTACACCTTC,CASSLDPGANYGYTF
TRBV27,NA,TRBJ2-7,NA,TGTGCCAGCTCTGAGGGGAGAACCTACGAGCAGTACTTC,CASSEGRTYEQYF
TRBV4-2,NA,TRBJ2-1,TRBD2,TGTGCCAGCAGCCAAGCCCCAGCGGGGGGGAACAATGAGCAGTTCTTC,CASSQAPAGGNNEQFF
TRBV30,NA,TRBJ2-1,TRBD1,TGTGCCTGGAGGGACAGGGGAGAGCAGTTCTTC,CAWRDRGEQFF
TRBV11-2,NA,TRBJ2-1,TRBD2,TGTGCCAGCAGCTTAGGTGGACTAGCGGGCCACAATGAGCAGTTCTTC,CASSLGGLAGHNEQFF
TRBV2,once,TRBJ2-2,TRBD1,TGTGCCAGCACCTGGGGACAGGGGCCGAGCACCGGGGAGCTGTTTTTT,CASTWGQGPSTGELFF
TRBV7-2,few,TRBJ1-1,NA,TGTGCCAGCAGCCCGGTCGCGGGGGCCGGCACTGAAGCTTTCTTT,CASSPVAGAGTEAFF
TRBV18,NA,TRBJ2-5,TRBD2,TGTGCCAGCTCACCCGGGACTAGCGAGGAGACCCAGTACTTC,CASSPGTSEETQYF
TRBV28,NA,TRBJ1-5,NA,TGTGCCAGCAGTTTGGAGGCGTTCGTTCAGCCCCAGCATTTT,CASSLEAFVQPQHF
TRBV11-2,NA,TRBJ1-5,NA,TGTGCCAGCAGCTTAGCGGGGGGTGGCAATCAGCCCCAGCATTTT,CASSLAGGGNQPQHF
TRBV28,NA,TRBJ2-3,NA,TGTGCCAGCAGTTTATCTCCAGATACGCAGTATTTT,CASSLSPDTQYF
TRBV6-6,NA,TRBJ2-7,TRBD2,TGTGCCAGCAGTCCGCTAGCGGGGGGCCGAGTCCGCTACGAGCAGTACTTC,CASSPLAGGRVRYEQYF
TRBV6-5,NA,TRBJ2-3,NA,TGTGCCAGCAGCCCCGCCCGTAGCACAGATACGCAGTATTTT,CASSPARSTDTQYF
TRBV3-1/TRBV3-2,NA,TRBJ2-7,TRBD2,TGTGCCAGCAGCCAAAGAAGGGGACTAGCGGGGGGGAGAAACTACGAGCAGTACTTC,CASSQRRGLAGGRNYEQYF
TRBV5-4,NA,TRBJ1-2,NA,TGTGCCAGCAGCTTGCGTAGGGCAGCATATGGCTACACCTTC,CASSLRRAAYGYTF
TRBV7-9,NA,TRBJ2-7,NA,TGTGCCAGCCCCCCGATGGCCTACGAGCAGTACTTC,CASPPMAYEQYF
TRBV9,NA,TRBJ1-1,NA,TGTGCCAGCAGCCCAAAGGGGGGGAAGTCGTTCTTT,CASSPKGGKSFF
TRBV5-4,NA,TRBJ2-5,NA,TGTGCCAGCAGCTTGGGGGGGGCAATTGAGACCCAGTACTTC,CASSLGGAIETQYF
TRBV30,NA,TRBJ1-4,NA,TGTGCCTGGAGTGTACTATTTCCCCGGACAGCCAGTCTTAATGAAAAACTGTTTTTT,CAWSVLFPRTASLNEKLFF
TRBV9,NA,TRBJ2-3,NA,TGTGCCAGCAGCGCGTCCACCGGGGGTAGCACAGATACGCAGTATTTT,CASSASTGGSTDTQYF
TRBV28,NA,TRBJ1-1,NA,TGTGCCAGCAGTTTATCTTGGAACACTGAAGCTTTCTTT,CASSLSWNTEAFF
TRBV7-9,NA,TRBJ1-4,TRBD1,TGTGCCAGCAGCGCCGGGACAGGGGGGGATGAAAAACTGTTTTTT,CASSAGTGGDEKLFF
TRBV28,NA,TRBJ1-1,NA,TGTGCCAGCAGTCCATCGAGGGCCACTGAAGCTTTCTTT,CASSPSRATEAFF
TRBV5-1,NA,TRBJ2-3,TRBD2,TGCGCCAGCAGCTTGGTCGGTCGGGGGGGCGCAGATACGCAGTATTTT,CASSLVGRGGADTQYF
TRBV4-1,NA,TRBJ1-6,NA,TGCGCCAGCAGCCAAGGACACGGGGCCCATTATAATTCACCCCTCCACTTT,CASSQGHGAHYNSPLHF
TRBV27,NA,TRBJ2-5,NA,TGTGCCAGCAGTTTAGACCATAAGTGGGAGACCCAGTACTTC,CASSLDHKWETQYF
TRBV5-1,NA,TRBJ2-1,NA,TGCGCCAGCAGCTTGACAGGGTCACGATCCCAATACAATGAGCAGTTCTTC,CASSLTGSRSQYNEQFF
TRBV2,NA,TRBJ2-3,NA,TGTGCCAGCAAAAGGTTAGCGGAGAACTCGGCTACGCAGTATTTT,CASKRLAENSATQYF
TRBV5-1,NA,TRBJ1-1,NA,TGCGCCAGCAGCTTGGTGGAGGGGATGGACACTGAAGCTTTCTTT,CASSLVEGMDTEAFF
TRBV15,NA,TRBJ1-5,TRBD1,TGTGCCACCAGCCCCGGACAGGGGGATCATCAGCCCCAGCATTTT,CATSPGQGDHQPQHF
TRBV11-2,NA,TRBJ1-2,NA,TGTGCCAGCAGCTTAGTTTTTGGGAACGGTGGCTACACCTTC,CASSLVFGNGGYTF
TRBV5-4,NA,TRBJ2-7,TRBD1,TGTGCCAGCAGCACGGACAGGGGTTTTCTGGACGAGCAGTACTTC,CASSTDRGFLDEQYF
TRBV5-1,NA,TRBJ2-1,TRBD1,TGCGCCAGCAGCTTTAACAGGGGTAATTACAATGAGCAGTTCTTC,CASSFNRGNYNEQFF
TRBV7-3,NA,TRBJ2-3,TRBD2,TGTGCCAGCAGCCAAAGCGGGATTGGCACAGATACGCAGTATTTT,CASSQSGIGTDTQYF
TRBV27,NA,TRBJ1-1,NA,TGTGCCAGCAGTTTGGGGAGGGGGAATATCGACACTGAAGCTTTCTTT,CASSLGRGNIDTEAFF
TRBV2,NA,TRBJ1-2,NA,TGTGCCAGCAGTGACAATCTCTCCCCATATGGCTACACCTTC,CASSDNLSPYGYTF
TRBV12-3/TRBV12-4,NA,TRBJ1-2,NA,TGTGCCAGCAGTTTTGGCAGGATGGATGGCTACACCTTC,CASSFGRMDGYTF
TRBV19,NA,TRBJ2-1,NA,TGTGCCAGTAGGCTGGAGGGTTACAATGAGCAGTTCTTC,CASRLEGYNEQFF
TRBV7-9,NA,TRBJ2-3,TRBD2,TGTGCCAGCAGCTTAGCGTTAGCGGGGCCGAGCACAGATACGCAGTATTTT,CASSLALAGPSTDTQYF
TRBV27,once,TRBJ1-1,NA,TGTGCCAGCAGTTTACGGCACCAGAACACTGAAGCTTTCTTT,CASSLRHQNTEAFF
TRBV24-1,NA,TRBJ1-2,NA,TGTGCCACCAGTGATGTCCTAGATGGCTACACCTTC,CATSDVLDGYTF
TRBV3-1/TRBV3-2,NA,TRBJ2-5,NA,TGTGCCAGCAGCCAAGTGGGAGGAGAGACCCAGTACTTC,CASSQVGGETQYF
TRBV5-4,NA,TRBJ2-5,NA,TGTGCCAGCAGCCGGGCGGCACAAGAGACCCAGTACTTC,CASSRAAQETQYF
TRBV20-1,NA,TRBJ2-4,NA,TGCAGACCTAGGGGGAAAAACATTCAGTACTTC,CRPRGKNIQYF
TRBV23-1,NA,TRBJ2-2,TRBD1,TGCGCCAGCAGTCAATGTGGGCCCCGTCCGGGACAGGAGAACACCGGGGAGCTGTTTTTT,CASSQCGPRPGQENTGELFF